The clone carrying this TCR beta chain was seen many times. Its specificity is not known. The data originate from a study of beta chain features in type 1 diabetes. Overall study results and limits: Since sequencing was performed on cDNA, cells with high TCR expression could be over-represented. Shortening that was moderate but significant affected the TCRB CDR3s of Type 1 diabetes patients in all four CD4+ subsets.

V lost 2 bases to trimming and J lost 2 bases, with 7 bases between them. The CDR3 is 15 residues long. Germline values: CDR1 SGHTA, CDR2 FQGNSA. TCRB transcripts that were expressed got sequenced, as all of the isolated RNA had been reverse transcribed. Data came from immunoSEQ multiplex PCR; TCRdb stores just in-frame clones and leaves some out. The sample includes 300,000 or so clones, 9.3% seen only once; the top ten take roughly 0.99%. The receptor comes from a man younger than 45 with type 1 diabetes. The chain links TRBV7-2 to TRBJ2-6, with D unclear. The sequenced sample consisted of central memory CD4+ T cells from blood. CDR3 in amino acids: CASSLNPAGANVLTF. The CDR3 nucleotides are TGTGCCAGCAGCTTAAATCCCGCTGGGGCCAACGTCCTGACTTTC.